This is a list of T cell receptor beta chains from one sample in a study of cytomegalovirus exposure and HLA in healthy donors. Using immunoSEQ multiplex PCR, the repertoire was profiled, and TCRdb retains in-frame clones only, with some absent. The profile covers about 84,000 clones, with 55% to 65% appearing a single time and over 14% taken by the ten largest. Sequencing input: PBMCs. These receptors all stem from a woman aged 40 to 50 in good health and CMV-seropositive. Each CDR3 is given without its conserved first and last residue. Rows give clone size only sometimes, using once, few, many, or a class for an expanded clone.

v_gene: TRBV10-3; abundance: .; CDR3aa: AIRQGVSVPEAF
v_gene: TRBV28; abundance: .; CDR3aa: ASSFRGHLNTGELF
v_gene: TRBV2; abundance: .; CDR3aa: ASSEPRREANQPQH
v_gene: TRBV28; abundance: few; CDR3aa: ASSPPGNQPQH
v_gene: TRBV28; abundance: few; CDR3aa: ASSLPGLAGEETQY
v_gene: TRBV2; abundance: .; CDR3aa: ASSQGQGASQPQH
v_gene: TRBV7-9; abundance: .; CDR3aa: ASRRTISPNTGELF
v_gene: TRBV29-1; abundance: .; CDR3aa: SVEGLARTQSYNEQF
v_gene: TRBV10-3; abundance: .; CDR3aa: AISEVRGDSPLH
v_gene: TRBV6-1; abundance: .; CDR3aa: ASSEALTIAVGNQPQH
v_gene: TRBV29-1; abundance: .; CDR3aa: SVSPSGRLDTQY
v_gene: TRBV7-9; abundance: .; CDR3aa: ATTTGAGGADPYEQY
v_gene: TRBV7-9; abundance: few; CDR3aa: SSSLQRYEQY
v_gene: TRBV2; abundance: .; CDR3aa: ASSLTRYSYEQY
v_gene: TRBV27; abundance: .; CDR3aa: ASRVGRLTGELF
v_gene: TRBV9; abundance: .; CDR3aa: ASSAGVMSETQY
v_gene: TRBV28; abundance: .; CDR3aa: ASSFVGGPGTEAF
v_gene: TRBV10-3; abundance: .; CDR3aa: AIRDYRDSYT
v_gene: TRBV19; abundance: .; CDR3aa: ASSIGQGLPEAF
v_gene: TRBV14; abundance: .; CDR3aa: ASSQKLAGGGTDTQY
v_gene: TRBV28; abundance: .; CDR3aa: ASGVGQTHGYT